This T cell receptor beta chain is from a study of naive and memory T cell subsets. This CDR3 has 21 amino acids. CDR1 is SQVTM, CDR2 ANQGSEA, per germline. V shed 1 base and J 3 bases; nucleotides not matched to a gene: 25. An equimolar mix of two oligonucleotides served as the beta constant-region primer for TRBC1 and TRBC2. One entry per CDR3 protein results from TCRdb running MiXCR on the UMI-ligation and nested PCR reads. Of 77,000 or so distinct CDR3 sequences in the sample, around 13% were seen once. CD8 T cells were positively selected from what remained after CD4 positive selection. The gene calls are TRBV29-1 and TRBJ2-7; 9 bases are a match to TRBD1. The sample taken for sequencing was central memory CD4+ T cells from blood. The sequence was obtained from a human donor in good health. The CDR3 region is CSVEVPGQGGTVVRNDYEQYF. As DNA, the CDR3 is TGCAGCGTTGAAGTACCGGGACAGGGCGGGACCGTAGTCAGAAACGACTACGAGCAGTACTTC.